This T cell receptor beta chain was identified in a study of blood T cell repertoires in COVID-19. At the level of the study: Italy, Spain and the United States were the sources of the convalescent and acute COVID-19 samples. T cells, B-cell-depleted T cells, or PBMCs supplied cDNA or gDNA.

Authors' analysis steps: It was from reference gene primer amplification that nucleated cell counts were estimated. Sequencing was performed with immunoSEQ multiplex PCR; in TCRdb, only in-frame clones are kept and a portion is missing. The V and J calls and clone size come from that table; D and trimming were worked out from the DNA. This table has 380,000 or so clones, about 89% appearing once. Germline CDR1 is SGHTA and CDR2 is FQGTGA. Trimming cost V 3 bases and J 0 bases, with 14 bases left between them. The CDR3 contains 17 residues. This sequence joins TRBV7-3 and TRBJ2-2; tentatively, D is TRBD2 (6 bases). The TCR sequence derives from a man aged 35-49 years with acute or convalescent COVID-19. The source material was peripheral blood. The CDR3 sequence is CASSLAGRRANTGELFF. The DNA of the CDR3 is TGTGCCAGCAGCTTGGCGGGACGCCGGGCGAACACCGGGGAGCTGTTTTTT.